This T cell receptor (beta chain) was found in a study of CD8 T cells in ankylosing spondylitis. TCRdb fed the 5' RACE reads into MiXCR, producing one record per CDR3 protein. The sample contains 250,000 or so distinct CDR3 sequences, about a sixth of which appear only once. CDR3 length: 16 amino acids. Per germline, CDR1 SEHNR and CDR2 FQNEAQ (reference sequence). V gave up 6 bases and J gave up 4 bases; unmatched junction bases: 11. The sequence came from a male donor with ankylosing spondylitis or in good health (not recorded which). V is TRBV7-9 and J is TRBJ2-1, with 8 bases aligning to TRBD2. Material for sequencing was blood, either unsorted or a sorted T cell fraction (not recorded which). DNA of the CDR3: TGTGCCAGCAGACCACCACTAGCGGAAACGTACAATGAGCAGTTCTTC. Translation: CASRPPLAETYNEQFF.